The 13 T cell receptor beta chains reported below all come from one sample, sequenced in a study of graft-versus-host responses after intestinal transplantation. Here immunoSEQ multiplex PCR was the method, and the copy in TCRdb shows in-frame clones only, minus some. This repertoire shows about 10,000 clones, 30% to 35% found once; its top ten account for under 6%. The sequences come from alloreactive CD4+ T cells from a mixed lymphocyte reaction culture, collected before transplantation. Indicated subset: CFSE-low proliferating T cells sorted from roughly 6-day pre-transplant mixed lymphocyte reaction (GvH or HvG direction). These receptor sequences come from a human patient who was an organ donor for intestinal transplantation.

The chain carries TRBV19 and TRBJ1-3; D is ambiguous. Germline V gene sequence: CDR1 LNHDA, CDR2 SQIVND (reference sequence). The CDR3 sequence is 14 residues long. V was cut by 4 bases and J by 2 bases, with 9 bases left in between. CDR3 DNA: TGTGCCAGTAGTAAAAGCAGGACTGGAAACACCATATATTTT. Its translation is CASSKSRTGNTIYF.

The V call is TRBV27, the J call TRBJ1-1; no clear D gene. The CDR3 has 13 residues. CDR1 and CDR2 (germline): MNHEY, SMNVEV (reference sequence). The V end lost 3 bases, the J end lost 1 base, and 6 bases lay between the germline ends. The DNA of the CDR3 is TGTGCCAGCAGTTTTCCAGGGAACACTGAAGCTTTCTTT. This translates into CASSFPGNTEAFF.

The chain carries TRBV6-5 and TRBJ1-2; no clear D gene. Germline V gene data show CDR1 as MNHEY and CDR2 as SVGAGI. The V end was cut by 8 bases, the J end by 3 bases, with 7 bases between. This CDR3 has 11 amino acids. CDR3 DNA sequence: TGTGCCAGCGGGCAGCACTATGGCTACACCTTC. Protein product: CASGQHYGYTF.

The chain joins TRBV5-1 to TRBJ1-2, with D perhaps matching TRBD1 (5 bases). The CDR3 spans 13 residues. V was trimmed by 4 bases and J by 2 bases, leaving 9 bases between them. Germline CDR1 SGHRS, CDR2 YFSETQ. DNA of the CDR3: TGCGCCAGCAGCCCCGAGGGGAACTATGGCTACACCTTC. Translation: CASSPEGNYGYTF.

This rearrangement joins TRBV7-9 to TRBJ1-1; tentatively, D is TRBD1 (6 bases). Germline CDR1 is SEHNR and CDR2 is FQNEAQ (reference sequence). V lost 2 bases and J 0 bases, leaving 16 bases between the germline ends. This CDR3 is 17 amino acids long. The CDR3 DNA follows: TGTGCCAGCAGCTTATCTTGGATCCAGGGGATGAACACTGAAGCTTTCTTT. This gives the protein CASSLSWIQGMNTEAFF. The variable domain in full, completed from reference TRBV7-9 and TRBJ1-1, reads DTGVSQNPRHKITKRGQNVTFRCDPISEHNRLYWYRQTLGQGPEFLTYFQNEAQLEKSRLLSDRFSAERPKGSFSTLEIQRTEQGDSAMYLCASSLSWIQGMNTEAFFGQGTRLTVV.

The CDR3 bases are TGTGCCAGCAGCTTACAAGCGGGGGGTCAGGAGACCCAGTACTTC. It yields the protein CASSLQAGGQETQYF. V is TRBV7-9 and J is TRBJ2-5; TRBD2 matches at 9 bases. This CDR3 has 15 residues. V dropped 2 bases and J dropped 5; count of bases not matched to a gene: 6. Per germline, CDR1 SEHNR and CDR2 FQNEAQ (reference sequence).

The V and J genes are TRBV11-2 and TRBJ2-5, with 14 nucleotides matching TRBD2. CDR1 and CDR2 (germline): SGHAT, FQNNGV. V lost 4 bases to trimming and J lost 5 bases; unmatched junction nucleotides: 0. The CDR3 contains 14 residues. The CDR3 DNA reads TGTGCCAGCAGCTGGACTAGCGGGGGGGAGACCCAGTACTTC. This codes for CASSWTSGGETQYF.

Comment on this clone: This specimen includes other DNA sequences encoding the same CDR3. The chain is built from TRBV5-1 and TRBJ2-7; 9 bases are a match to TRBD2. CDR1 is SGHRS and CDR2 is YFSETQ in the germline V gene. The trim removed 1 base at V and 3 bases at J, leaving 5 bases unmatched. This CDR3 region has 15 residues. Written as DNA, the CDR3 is TGCGCCAGCAGCTTGTTAGTAGCGGGGGACTACGAGCAGTACTTC. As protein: CASSLLVAGDYEQYF.

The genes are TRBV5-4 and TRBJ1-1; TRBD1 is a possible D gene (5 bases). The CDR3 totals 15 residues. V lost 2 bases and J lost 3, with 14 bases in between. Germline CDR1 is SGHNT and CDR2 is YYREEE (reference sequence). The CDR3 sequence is CASSLETASYTEAFF. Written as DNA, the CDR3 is TGTGCCAGCAGCTTAGAGACAGCCAGTTACACTGAAGCTTTCTTT.

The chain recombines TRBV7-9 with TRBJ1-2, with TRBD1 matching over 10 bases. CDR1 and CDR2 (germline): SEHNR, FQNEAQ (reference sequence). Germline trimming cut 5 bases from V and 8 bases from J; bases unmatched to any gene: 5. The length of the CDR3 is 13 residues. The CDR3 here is CASSDRGLKGYTF. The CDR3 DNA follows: TGTGCCAGCAGCGACAGGGGGCTTAAGGGCTACACCTTC. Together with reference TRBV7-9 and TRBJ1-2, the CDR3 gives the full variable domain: DTGVSQNPRHKITKRGQNVTFRCDPISEHNRLYWYRQTLGQGPEFLTYFQNEAQLEKSRLLSDRFSAERPKGSFSTLEIQRTEQGDSAMYLCASSDRGLKGYTFGSGTRLTVV.

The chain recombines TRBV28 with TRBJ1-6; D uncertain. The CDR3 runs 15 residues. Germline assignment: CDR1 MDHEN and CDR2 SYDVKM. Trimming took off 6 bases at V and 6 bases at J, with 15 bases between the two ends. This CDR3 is CASRPPVSLNSPLHF. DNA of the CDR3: TGTGCCAGCAGGCCTCCCGTATCCCTTAATTCACCCCTCCACTTT.

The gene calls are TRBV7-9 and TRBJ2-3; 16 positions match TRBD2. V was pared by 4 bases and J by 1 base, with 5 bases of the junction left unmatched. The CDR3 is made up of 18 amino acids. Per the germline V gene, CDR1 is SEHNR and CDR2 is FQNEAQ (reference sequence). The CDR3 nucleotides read TGTGCCAGCAGCTACTCGGGACTAGCGGGGGGGCGCACAGATACGCAGTATTTT. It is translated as CASSYSGLAGGRTDTQYF.

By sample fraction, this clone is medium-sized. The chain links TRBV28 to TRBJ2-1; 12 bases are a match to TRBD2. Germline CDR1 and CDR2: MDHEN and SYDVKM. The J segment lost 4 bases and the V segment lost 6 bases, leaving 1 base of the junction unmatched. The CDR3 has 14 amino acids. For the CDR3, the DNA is TGTGCCAGCAGCCTAGCGGGGGGGTACAATGAGCAGTTCTTC. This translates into CASSLAGGYNEQFF.